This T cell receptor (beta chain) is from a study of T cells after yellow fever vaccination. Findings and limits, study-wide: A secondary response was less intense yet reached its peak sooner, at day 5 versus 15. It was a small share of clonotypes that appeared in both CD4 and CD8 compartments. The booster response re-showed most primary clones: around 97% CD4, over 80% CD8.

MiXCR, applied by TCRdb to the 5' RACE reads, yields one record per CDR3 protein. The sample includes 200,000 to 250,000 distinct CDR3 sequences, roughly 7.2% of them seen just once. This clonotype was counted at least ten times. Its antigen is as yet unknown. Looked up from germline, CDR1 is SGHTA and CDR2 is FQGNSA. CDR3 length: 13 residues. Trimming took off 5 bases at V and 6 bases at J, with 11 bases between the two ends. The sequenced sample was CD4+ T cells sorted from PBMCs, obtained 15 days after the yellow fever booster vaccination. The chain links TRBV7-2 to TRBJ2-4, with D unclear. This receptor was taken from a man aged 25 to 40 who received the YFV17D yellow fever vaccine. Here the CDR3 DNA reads TGTGCCAGCAGCGACTCATTCCCAAACATTCAGTACTTC. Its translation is CASSDSFPNIQYF.